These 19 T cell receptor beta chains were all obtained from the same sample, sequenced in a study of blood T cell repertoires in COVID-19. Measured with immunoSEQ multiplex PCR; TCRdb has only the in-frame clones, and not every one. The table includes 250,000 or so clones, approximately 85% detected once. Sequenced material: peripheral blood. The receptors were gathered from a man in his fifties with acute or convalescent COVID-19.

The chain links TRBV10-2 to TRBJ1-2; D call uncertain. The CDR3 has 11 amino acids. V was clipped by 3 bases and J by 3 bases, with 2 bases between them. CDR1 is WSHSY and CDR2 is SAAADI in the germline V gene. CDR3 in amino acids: CASSDYYGYTF. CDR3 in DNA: TGCGCCAGCAGTGACTACTATGGCTACACCTTC.

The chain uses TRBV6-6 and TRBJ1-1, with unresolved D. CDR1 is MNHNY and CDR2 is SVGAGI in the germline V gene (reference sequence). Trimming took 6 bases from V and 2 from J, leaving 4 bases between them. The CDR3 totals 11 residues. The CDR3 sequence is CASRRNTEAFF. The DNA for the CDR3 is TGTGCCAGCAGGAGAAACACTGAAGCTTTCTTT.

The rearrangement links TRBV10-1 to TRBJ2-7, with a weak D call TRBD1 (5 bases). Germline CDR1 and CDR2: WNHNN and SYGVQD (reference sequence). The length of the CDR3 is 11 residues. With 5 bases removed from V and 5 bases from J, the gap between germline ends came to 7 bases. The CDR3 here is CASSQGNEQYF. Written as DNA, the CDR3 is TGCGCCAGCAGTCAGGGTAACGAGCAGTACTTC.

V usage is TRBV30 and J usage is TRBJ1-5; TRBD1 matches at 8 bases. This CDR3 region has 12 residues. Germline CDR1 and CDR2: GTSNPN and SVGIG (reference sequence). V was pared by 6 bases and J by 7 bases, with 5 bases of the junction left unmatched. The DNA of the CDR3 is TGTGCCTGTGACAGGGGCGGGCAGCCCCAGCATTTT. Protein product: CACDRGGQPQHF.

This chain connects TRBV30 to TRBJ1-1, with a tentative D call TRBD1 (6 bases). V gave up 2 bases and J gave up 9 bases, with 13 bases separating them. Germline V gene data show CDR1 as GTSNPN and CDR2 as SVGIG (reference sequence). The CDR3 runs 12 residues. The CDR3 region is CAWSRAGAQAFF. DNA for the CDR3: TGTGCCTGGAGTAGAGCAGGGGCACAAGCTTTCTTT.

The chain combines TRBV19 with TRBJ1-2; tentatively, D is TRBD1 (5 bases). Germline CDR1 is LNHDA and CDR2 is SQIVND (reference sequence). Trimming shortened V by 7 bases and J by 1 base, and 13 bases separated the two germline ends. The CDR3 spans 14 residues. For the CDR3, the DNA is TGTGCCAGTACAAGGACACTTGATAACTATGGCTACACCTTC. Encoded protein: CASTRTLDNYGYTF.

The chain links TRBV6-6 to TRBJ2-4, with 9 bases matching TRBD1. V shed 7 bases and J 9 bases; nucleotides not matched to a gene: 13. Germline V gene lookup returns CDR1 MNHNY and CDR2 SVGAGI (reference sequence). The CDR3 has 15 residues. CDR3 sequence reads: CASTQQGASRGIQYF. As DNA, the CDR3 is TGTGCCAGCACCCAACAGGGGGCGTCCCGCGGCATTCAGTACTTC.

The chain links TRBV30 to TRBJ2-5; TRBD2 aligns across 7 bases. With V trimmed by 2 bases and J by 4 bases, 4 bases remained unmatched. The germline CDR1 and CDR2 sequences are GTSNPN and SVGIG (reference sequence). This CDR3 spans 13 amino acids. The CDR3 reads CAWSRSGVETQYF. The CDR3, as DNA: TGTGCCTGGAGTAGAAGCGGGGTAGAGACCCAGTACTTC.

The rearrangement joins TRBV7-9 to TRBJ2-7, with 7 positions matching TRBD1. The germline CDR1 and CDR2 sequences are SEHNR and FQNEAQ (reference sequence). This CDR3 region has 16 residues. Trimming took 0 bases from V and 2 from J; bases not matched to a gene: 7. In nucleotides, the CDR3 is TGTGCCAGCAGCTTAGCGCCAGGGGGATTCGCCTACGAGCAGTACTTC. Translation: CASSLAPGGFAYEQYF.

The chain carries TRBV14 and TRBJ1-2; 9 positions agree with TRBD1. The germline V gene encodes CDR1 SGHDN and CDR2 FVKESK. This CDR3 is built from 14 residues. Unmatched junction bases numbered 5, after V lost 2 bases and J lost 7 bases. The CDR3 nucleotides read TGTGCCAGCAGCCAAACAGGGGGCACGCGTGGCTACACCTTC. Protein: CASSQTGGTRGYTF.

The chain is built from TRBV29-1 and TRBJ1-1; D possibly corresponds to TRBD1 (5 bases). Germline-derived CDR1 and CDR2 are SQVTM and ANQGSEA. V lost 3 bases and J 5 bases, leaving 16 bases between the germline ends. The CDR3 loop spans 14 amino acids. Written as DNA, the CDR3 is TGCAGCGTTGATGGGTCGGGGGGGGAGACTGAAGCTTTCTTT. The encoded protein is CSVDGSGGETEAFF.

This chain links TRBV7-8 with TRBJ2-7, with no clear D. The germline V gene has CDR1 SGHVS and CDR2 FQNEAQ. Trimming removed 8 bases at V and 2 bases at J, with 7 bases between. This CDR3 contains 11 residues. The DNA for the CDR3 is TGTGCCAGCGCATTAGCCTACGAGCAGTACTTC. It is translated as CASALAYEQYF. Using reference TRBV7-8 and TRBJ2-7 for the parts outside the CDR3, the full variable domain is GAGVSQSPRYKVAKRGQDVALRCDPISGHVSLFWYQQALGQGPEFLTYFQNEAQLDKSGLPSDRFFAERPEGSVSTLKIQRTQQEDSAVYLCASALAYEQYFGPGTRLTVT.

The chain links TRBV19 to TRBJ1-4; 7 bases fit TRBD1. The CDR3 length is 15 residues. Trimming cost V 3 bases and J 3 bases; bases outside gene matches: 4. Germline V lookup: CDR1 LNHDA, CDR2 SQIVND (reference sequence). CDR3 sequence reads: CASSIGTVPNEKLFF. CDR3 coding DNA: TGTGCCAGTAGTATTGGGACAGTACCTAATGAAAAACTGTTTTTT.

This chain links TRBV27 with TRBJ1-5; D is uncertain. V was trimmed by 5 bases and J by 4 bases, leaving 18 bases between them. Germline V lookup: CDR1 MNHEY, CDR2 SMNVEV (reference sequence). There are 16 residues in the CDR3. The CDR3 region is CASSPTSPGINQPQHF. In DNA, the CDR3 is TGTGCCAGCAGTCCCACAAGTCCCGGGATTAATCAGCCCCAGCATTTT.

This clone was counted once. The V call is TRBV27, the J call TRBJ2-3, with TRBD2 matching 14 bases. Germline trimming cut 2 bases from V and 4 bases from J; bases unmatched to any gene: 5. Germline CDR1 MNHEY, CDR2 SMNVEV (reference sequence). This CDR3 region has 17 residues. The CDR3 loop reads CASSLAGTSGSSDTQYF. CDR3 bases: TGTGCCAGCAGTTTAGCAGGGACTAGCGGGAGCTCAGATACGCAGTATTTT.

In DNA, the CDR3 is TGTGCCTGGAGTCTGACAGGGTTGGGCACAGATACGCAGTATTTT. This encodes CAWSLTGLGTDTQYF. This sequence joins TRBV30 and TRBJ2-3, with 7 bases identical to TRBD1. Losses at the gene ends were 2 bases for V and 1 base for J; bases not matched to a gene: 6. This CDR3 has 15 amino acids. Germline assignment: CDR1 GTSNPN and CDR2 SVGIG (reference sequence).

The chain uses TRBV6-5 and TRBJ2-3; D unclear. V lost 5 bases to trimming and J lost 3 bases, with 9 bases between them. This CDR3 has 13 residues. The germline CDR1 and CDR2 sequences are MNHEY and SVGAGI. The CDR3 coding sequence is TGTGCCAGCAGTATACAGTTAACAGATACGCAGTATTTT. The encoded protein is CASSIQLTDTQYF.

DNA of the CDR3: TGTGCCAGCAGCCATACAGTCGGGACTAGGGGCGAGCAGTACTTC. Its protein is CASSHTVGTRGEQYF. This chain joins TRBV7-9 and TRBJ2-7, with 8 bases lining up with TRBD2. The V segment lost 5 bases and the J segment 6 bases; nucleotides outside the gene matches: 12. Germline V gene lookup returns CDR1 SEHNR and CDR2 FQNEAQ (reference sequence). This CDR3 has 15 residues.

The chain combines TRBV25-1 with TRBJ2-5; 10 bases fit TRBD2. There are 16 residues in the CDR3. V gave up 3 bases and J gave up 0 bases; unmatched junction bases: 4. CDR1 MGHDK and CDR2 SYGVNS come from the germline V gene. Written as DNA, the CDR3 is TGTGCCAGCAGTGACCGGACTAGCGGACACCAAGAGACCCAGTACTTC. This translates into CASSDRTSGHQETQYF.